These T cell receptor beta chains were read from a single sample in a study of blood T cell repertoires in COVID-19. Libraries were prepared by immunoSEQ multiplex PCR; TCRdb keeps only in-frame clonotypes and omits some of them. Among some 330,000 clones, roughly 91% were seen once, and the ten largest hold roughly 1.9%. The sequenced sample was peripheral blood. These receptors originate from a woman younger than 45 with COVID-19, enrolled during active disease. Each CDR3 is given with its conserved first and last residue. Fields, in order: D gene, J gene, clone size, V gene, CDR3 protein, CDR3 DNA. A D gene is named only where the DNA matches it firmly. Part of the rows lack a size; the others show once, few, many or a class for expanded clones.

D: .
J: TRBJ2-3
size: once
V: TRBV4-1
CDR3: CASSQQTGPTDTQYF
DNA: TGCGCCAGCAGCCAACAGACAGGCCCCACAGATACGCAGTATTTT

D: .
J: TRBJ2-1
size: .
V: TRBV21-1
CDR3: CASSRTGFSYNEQFF
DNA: TGTGCCAGCAGCCGGACAGGGTTCTCCTACAATGAGCAGTTCTTC

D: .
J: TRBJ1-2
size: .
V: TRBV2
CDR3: CASSEGVGEGYTF
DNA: TGTGCCAGCAGTGAAGGTGTAGGGGAAGGCTACACCTTC

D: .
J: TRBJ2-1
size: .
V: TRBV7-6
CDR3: CASSFNVVGQTYNEQFF
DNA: TGTGCCAGCAGCTTCAATGTCGTAGGACAGACCTACAATGAGCAGTTCTTC

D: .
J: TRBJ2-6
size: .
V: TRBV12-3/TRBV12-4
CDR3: CASQVSGANVLTF
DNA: TGTGCCAGCCAGGTCTCCGGGGCCAACGTCCTGACTTTC

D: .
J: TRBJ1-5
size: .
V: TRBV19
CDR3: CASTVKPQHF
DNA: TGTGCCAGTACCGTAAAGCCCCAGCATTTT

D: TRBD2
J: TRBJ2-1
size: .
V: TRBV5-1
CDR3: CASSFSGGGYNEQFF
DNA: TGCGCCAGCAGCTTTAGCGGGGGGGGATACAATGAGCAGTTCTTC

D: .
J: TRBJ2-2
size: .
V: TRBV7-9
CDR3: CASSFPTGRNTGELFF
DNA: TGTGCCAGCAGCTTCCCCACCGGGAGGAACACCGGGGAGCTGTTTTTT

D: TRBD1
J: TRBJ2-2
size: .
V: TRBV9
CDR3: CAGQGALTGELFF
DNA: TGTGCCGGACAGGGGGCGCTTACCGGGGAGCTGTTTTTT

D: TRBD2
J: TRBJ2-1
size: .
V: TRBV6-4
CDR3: CASSDSVAGFREQFF
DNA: TGTGCCAGCAGTGACTCGGTAGCGGGGTTCCGGGAGCAGTTCTTC

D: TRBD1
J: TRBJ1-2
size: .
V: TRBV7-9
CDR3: CASSHNRTGGEVHPYGYTF
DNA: TGTGCCAGCAGCCATAACCGGACAGGGGGCGAGGTTCACCCTTATGGCTACACCTTC

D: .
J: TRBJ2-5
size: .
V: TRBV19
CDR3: CASSPQGKEQETQYF
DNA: TGTGCCAGTAGTCCCCAGGGAAAGGAACAAGAGACCCAGTACTTC

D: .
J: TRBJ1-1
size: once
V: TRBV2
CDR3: CASSLTGGTEAFF
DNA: TGTGCCAGCAGTTTAACGGGGGGCACTGAAGCTTTCTTT

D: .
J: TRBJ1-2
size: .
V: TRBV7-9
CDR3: CASSHREFYGYTF
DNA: TGTGCCAGCAGCCACAGGGAATTCTATGGCTACACCTTC

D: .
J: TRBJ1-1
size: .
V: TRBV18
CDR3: CASSPTRNTEAFF
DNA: TGTGCCAGCTCCCCGACTAGGAACACTGAAGCTTTCTTT

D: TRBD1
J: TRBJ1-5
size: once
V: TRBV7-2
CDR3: CASSLGPPGQRGNQPQHF
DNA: TGTGCCAGCAGCTTAGGCCCCCCGGGACAGCGGGGCAATCAGCCCCAGCATTTT

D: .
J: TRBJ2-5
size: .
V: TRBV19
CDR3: CASSIDPGTQYF
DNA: TGTGCCAGTAGTATAGATCCCGGGACCCAGTACTTC

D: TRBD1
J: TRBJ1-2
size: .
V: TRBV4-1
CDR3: CASSPSSKLFTGDYGYTF
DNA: TGCGCCAGCAGCCCCTCCTCAAAATTATTCACAGGGGACTATGGCTACACCTTC

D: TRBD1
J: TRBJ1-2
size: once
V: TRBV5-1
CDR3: CASSLQTGEIYGYTF
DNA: TGCGCCAGCAGCTTGCAGACAGGGGAGATCTATGGCTACACCTTC

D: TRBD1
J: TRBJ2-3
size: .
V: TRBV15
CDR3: CATSKGATDTQYF
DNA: TGTGCCACCAGCAAGGGGGCCACAGATACGCAGTATTTT

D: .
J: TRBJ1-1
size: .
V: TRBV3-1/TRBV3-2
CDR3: CASGSRTEAFF
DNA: TGTGCCAGCGGGTCGAGGACTGAAGCTTTCTTT

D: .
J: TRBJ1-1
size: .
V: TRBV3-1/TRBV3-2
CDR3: CASSQEGNRAEAFF
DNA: TGTGCCAGCAGCCAAGAAGGGAACAGGGCTGAAGCTTTCTTT

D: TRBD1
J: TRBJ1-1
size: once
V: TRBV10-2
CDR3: CASSESRQGQTEAFF
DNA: TGCGCCAGCAGTGAGTCTCGACAGGGACAAACTGAAGCTTTCTTT

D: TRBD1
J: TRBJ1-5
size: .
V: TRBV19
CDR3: CASSTTGGRGQPQHF
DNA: TGTGCCAGTAGTACAACAGGGGGGAGAGGTCAGCCCCAGCATTTT

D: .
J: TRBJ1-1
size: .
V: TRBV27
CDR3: CASRANTEAFF
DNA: TGTGCCAGCAGAGCTAACACTGAAGCTTTCTTT

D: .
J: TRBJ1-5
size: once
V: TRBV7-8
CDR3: CASSPRLQPQHF
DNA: TGTGCCAGCAGCCCGAGACTTCAGCCCCAGCATTTT

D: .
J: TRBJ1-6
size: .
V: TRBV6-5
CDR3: CASTQNSPLHF
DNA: TGTGCCAGCACGCAGAATTCACCCCTCCACTTT

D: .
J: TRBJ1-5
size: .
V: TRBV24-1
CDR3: CATSGGGPQPQHF
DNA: TGTGCCACCAGTGGGGGGGGTCCTCAGCCCCAGCATTTT

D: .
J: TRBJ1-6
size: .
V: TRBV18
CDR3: CASSPNGQTNSPLHF
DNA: TGTGCCAGCTCACCGAACGGACAGACTAATTCACCCCTCCACTTT

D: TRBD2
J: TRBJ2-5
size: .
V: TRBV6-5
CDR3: CASSYSGGTEETQYF
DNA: TGTGCCAGCAGTTACTCGGGGGGGACGGAGGAGACCCAGTACTTC